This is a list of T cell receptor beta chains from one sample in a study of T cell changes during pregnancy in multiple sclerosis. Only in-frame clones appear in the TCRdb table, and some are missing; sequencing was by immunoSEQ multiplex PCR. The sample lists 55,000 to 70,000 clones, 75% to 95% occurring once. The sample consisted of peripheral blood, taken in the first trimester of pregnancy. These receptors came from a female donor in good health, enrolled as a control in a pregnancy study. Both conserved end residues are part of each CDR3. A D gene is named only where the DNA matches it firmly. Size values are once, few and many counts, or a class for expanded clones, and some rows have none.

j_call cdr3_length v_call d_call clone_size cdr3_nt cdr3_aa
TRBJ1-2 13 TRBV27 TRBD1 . TGTGCCAGCAGCTTCAACAGGGGTTGGGGCTACACCTTC CASSFNRGWGYTF
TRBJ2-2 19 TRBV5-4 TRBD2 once TGTGCCAGCAGCCCGCTGACTAGCGGGGGCCCTTCGAACACCGGGGAGCTGTTTTTT CASSPLTSGGPSNTGELFF
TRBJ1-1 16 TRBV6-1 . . TGTGCCAGCAGTGAAGCGACTGAAGCCTGGGGCTCTGAAGCTTTCTTT CASSEATEAWGSEAFF
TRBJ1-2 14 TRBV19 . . TGTGCCAGTAAGACAGAGATGGGGTCTTATGGCTACACCTTC CASKTEMGSYGYTF
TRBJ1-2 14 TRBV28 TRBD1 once TGTGCCAGCAGTTCGACAGGGCCGCCCTATGGCTACACCTTC CASSSTGPPYGYTF
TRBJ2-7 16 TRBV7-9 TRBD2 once TGTGCCAGCAGCTCCCCCGCGGGGGGGCCAGCCTACGAGCAGTACTTC CASSSPAGGPAYEQYF
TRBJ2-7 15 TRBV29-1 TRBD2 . TGCAGCGTTGAAGATAAGCCTAGCGGGCTTTACGAGCAGTACTTC CSVEDKPSGLYEQYF
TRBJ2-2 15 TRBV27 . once TGTGCCAGCCTCTCGAGACTAGGTAACACCGGGGAGCTGTTTTTT CASLSRLGNTGELFF
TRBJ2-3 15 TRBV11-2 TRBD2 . TGTGCCAGCAGCTTTTGGGGGGGTTCACAAGATACGCAGTATTTT CASSFWGGSQDTQYF
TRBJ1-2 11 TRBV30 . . TGTGCCTCGGCGCCGGCGGGGGTCTACACCTTC CASAPAGVYTF
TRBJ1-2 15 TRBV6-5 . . TGTGCCAGCAGACGAACAGAAGACCCTAACTATGGCTACACCTTC CASRRTEDPNYGYTF
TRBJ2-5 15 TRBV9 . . TGTGCCAGCAGCCCCCAAGGGGGGGCCGGTGAGACCCAGTACTTC CASSPQGGAGETQYF
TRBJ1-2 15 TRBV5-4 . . TGTGCCAGCAGCTTGGGGCAGGGTAGAAACTATGGCTACACCTTC CASSLGQGRNYGYTF
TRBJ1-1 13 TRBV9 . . TGTGCCAGCAGCGGACAGTTCAACACTGAAGCTTTCTTT CASSGQFNTEAFF
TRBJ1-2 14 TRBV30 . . TGTGCCTGGAAGCCTGGGGCCAGCAGGTATGGCTACACCTTC CAWKPGASRYGYTF
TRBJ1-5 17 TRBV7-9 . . TGTGCCAGCAGCTTCGCGGGGGGCCCTTATAGCAATCAGCCCCAGCATTTT CASSFAGGPYSNQPQHF
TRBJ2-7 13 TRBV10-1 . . TGCGCCAGCAGTGAGGGACATCTGGGCGAGCAGTACTTC CASSEGHLGEQYF
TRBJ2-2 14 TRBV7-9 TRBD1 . TGTGCCAGCAGCTCTGACAGGGACCCCGGGGAGCTGTTTTTT CASSSDRDPGELFF
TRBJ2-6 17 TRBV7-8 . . TGTGCCAGCAGCTTAGAATCGGCGGGCTCTGGGGCCAACGTCCTGACTTTC CASSLESAGSGANVLTF
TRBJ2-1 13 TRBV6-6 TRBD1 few TGTGCCACTTCGGGACAGGCCTACAATGAGCAGTTCTTC CATSGQAYNEQFF
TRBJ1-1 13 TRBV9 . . TGTGCCAGTAAACACCCCCCCTCCCCTGAAGCTTTCTTT CASKHPPSPEAFF
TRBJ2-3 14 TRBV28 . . TGTGCCAGCAGTTTAGGCGGTTCGCGAGATACGCAGTATTTT CASSLGGSRDTQYF
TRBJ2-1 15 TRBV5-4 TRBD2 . TGTGCCAGCAGCTGGAGACAGCGGGGGAACAATGAGCAGTTCTTC CASSWRQRGNNEQFF
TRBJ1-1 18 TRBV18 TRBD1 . TGTGCCAGCTCACCACGGGTATTTCCGGGACAGGGGAACACTGAAGCTTTCTTT CASSPRVFPGQGNTEAFF
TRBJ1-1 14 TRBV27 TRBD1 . TGTGCCAGCAGTTATCCAGGGGGATTCGCTGAAGCTTTCTTT CASSYPGGFAEAFF
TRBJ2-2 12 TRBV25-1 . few TGTGCCAGCAGTGGAGGCACCGGGGAGCTGTTTTTT CASSGGTGELFF
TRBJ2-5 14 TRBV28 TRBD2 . TGTGCCAGCAGGTGGGCGGGAGGCGGGAAGACCCAGTACTTC CASRWAGGGKTQYF
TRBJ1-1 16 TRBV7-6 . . TGTGCCAGCAGCCCTACAGGGTTACTCTTTTCCACTGAAGCTTTCTTT CASSPTGLLFSTEAFF
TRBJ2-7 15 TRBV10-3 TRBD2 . TGTGCCATCAGGGACACGATAGCGGGAGACCAAGAGCAGTACTTC CAIRDTIAGDQEQYF
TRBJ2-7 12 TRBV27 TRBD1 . TGTGCCAGCAGCGCAACAGGGGGCGAGCAGTACTTC CASSATGGEQYF
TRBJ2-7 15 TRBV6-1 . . TGTGCCAGCAGTGAAATCCCTCACTCTACCTACGAGCAGTACTTC CASSEIPHSTYEQYF
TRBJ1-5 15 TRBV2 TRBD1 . TGTGCCAGCAGTGGACAGGGGGCAAGTAATCAGCCCCAGCATTTT CASSGQGASNQPQHF
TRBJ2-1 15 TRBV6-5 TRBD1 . TGTGCCAGCAGTTACTCCGGGACAGGATACAATGAGCAGTTCTTC CASSYSGTGYNEQFF
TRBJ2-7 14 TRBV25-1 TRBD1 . TGTGCCTATGAGGGGGCTAGGAACTCCTACGAGCAGTACTTC CAYEGARNSYEQYF
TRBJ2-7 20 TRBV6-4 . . TGTGCCAGCGGTTTTAAAACGAAGCCGGTAGGACAGAGAAATTCCTACGAGCAGTACTTC CASGFKTKPVGQRNSYEQYF
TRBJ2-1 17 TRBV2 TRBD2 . TGTGCCAGCAGTGAATCGAGACTAGCGGGGCATTCCCCTGAGCAGTTCTTC CASSESRLAGHSPEQFF
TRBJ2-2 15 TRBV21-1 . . TGTGCCAGCAGCAGATTAGCGGGAGGCACCGGGGAGCTGTTTTTT CASSRLAGGTGELFF
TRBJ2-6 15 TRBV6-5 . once TGTGCCAGCAGTTCACTAGCCGCTGGGGCCAACGTCCTGACTTTC CASSSLAAGANVLTF
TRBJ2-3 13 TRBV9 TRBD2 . TGTGCCACTAGCGGGGGTAGCACAGATACGCAGTATTTT CATSGGSTDTQYF
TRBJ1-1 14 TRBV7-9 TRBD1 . TGTGCCAGCAGCTTCCCGACAGGGGTCACTGAAGCTTTCTTT CASSFPTGVTEAFF
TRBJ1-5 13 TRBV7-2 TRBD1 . TGTGCCAGCGGGTACAGGGGAAATCAGCCCCAGCATTTT CASGYRGNQPQHF
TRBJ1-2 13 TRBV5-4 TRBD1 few TGTGCCAGCAGCCCTCGGGACAGTTATGGCTACACCTTC CASSPRDSYGYTF
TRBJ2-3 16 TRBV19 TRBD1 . TGTGCCAGTAGTCCCAGATTAGGGGGCTGGGCAGATACGCAGTATTTT CASSPRLGGWADTQYF
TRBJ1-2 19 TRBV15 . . TGTGCCACCAGCAGAGCTCGGATCACAACGGGAAGTCGAACCTATGGCTACACCTTC CATSRARITTGSRTYGYTF
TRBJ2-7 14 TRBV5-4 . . TGTGCCAGCAGCAGCGACGCCGGTGGATACGAGCAGTACTTC CASSSDAGGYEQYF
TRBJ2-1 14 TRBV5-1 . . TGCGCCAGCAGCTTGGGGCACCGGGTGGATGAGCAGTTCTTC CASSLGHRVDEQFF
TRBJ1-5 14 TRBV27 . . TGTGCCAGCAGTTCAATCAGTGGCAATCAGCCCCAGCATTTT CASSSISGNQPQHF
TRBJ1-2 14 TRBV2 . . TGTGCCAGCATATTAGAGTTCGGTAACTATGGCTACACCTTC CASILEFGNYGYTF
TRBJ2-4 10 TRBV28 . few TGTGCCAGCGGCGGATTAGCCAAGTACTTC CASGGLAKYF
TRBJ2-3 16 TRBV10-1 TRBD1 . TGCGCCATCCGAATAAGGGGGCCTGAGCGGTCGGATACGCAGTATTTT CAIRIRGPERSDTQYF
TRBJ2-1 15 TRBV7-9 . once TGTGCCAGCAGCTGGGGCGACAGCTCCTACAATGAGCAGTTCTTC CASSWGDSSYNEQFF
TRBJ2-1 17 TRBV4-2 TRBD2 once TGTGCCAGCACCAAGGCATCGGGGACTAGTGGGGGCAATGAGCAGTTCTTC CASTKASGTSGGNEQFF
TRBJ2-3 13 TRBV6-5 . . TGTGCCAGCAGGGTCCTAATCACAGATACGCAGTATTTT CASRVLITDTQYF
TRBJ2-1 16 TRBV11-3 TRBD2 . TGTGCCAGCAGCTTAGGGCGGGCTAGCGGGAACTATGAGCAGTTCTTC CASSLGRASGNYEQFF
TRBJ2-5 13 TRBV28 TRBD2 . TGTGCCAGCAGGGACGGGGGGAAAGAGACCCAGTACTTC CASRDGGKETQYF